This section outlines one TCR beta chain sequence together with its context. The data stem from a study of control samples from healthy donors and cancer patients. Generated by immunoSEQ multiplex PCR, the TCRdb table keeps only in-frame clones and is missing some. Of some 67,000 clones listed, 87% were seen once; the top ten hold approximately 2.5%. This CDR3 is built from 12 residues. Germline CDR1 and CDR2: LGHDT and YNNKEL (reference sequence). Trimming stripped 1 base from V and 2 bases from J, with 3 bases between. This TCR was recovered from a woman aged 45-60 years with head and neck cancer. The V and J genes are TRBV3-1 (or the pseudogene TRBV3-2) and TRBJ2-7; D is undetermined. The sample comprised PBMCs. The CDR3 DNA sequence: TGTGCCAGCAGCCAAGGGCCCTACGAGCAGTACTTC. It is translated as CASSQGPYEQYF.